The sequence of this T cell receptor (beta chain) was determined in a study of blood T cell repertoires in COVID-19. Libraries were prepared by immunoSEQ multiplex PCR; TCRdb keeps only in-frame clonotypes and omits some of them. The table shows around 70,000 clones, with 90% to 95% occurring only once. Trimming took 4 bases from V and 3 from J; bases not matched to a gene: 7. Per the germline V gene, CDR1 is SGHNT and CDR2 is YYREEE (reference sequence). The CDR3 extends over 15 amino acids. A few counts support this clone. The sample taken for sequencing was peripheral blood. This chain joins TRBV5-4 and TRBJ2-1; 7 bases line up with TRBD2. The sequence came from a human donor in a cohort sampled during active COVID-19. CDR3 coding DNA: TGTGCCAGCAGCCCCGGGGGGTTTAGCTACAATGAGCAGTTCTTC. This encodes CASSPGGFSYNEQFF.